Below are 3 T cell receptor beta chains sequenced from a single sample in a study of post-analysis software for immune sequencing data. cDNA libraries of TCR beta carried unique molecular identifiers. One entry per CDR3 protein results from TCRdb running MiXCR on the PCR reads. The sample shows 750,000 to 900,000 distinct CDR3 sequences, 35% to 55% of them seen only once. Their cognate antigens are unknown. General observations from the study: Higher frequency in patients than in controls was seen for about five TRBV segments, with TRBV5-6, TRBV5-1 and TRBV20-1 among them.

Sample: blood. The origin of the receptors is a girl between 10 and 17 years old with multiple sclerosis.

The table lists this clonotype with a few counts. The chain carries TRBV24-1 and TRBJ2-7, with D perhaps TRBD1 or TRBD2 (5 bases each). CDR1 and CDR2 (germline): KGHDR, SFDVKD. V gave up 9 bases and J gave up 7 bases, with 18 bases separating them. The CDR3 consists of 13 residues. CDR3 bases: TGTGCCACCTCCGGGTACGCCGAGGGGGAGCAGTACTTC. Translated: CATSGYAEGEQYF.

The rearrangement links TRBV4-1 to TRBJ2-1, with 8 bases matching TRBD2. From germline, CDR1 is MGHRA and CDR2 YSYEKL. V lost 5 bases, J lost 8 bases, and 14 bases stayed unmatched. This CDR3 has 16 residues. CDR3 coding DNA: TGCGCCAGCAGCGACCCCTCAAGCGGGAGTTACGATGAGCAGTTCTTC. This encodes CASSDPSSGSYDEQFF.

The chain combines TRBV20-1 with TRBJ2-1, with 8 bases lining up with TRBD2. V dropped 5 bases and J dropped 3; count of bases not matched to a gene: 9. The germline gives CDR1 DFQATT, CDR2 SNEGSKA (reference sequence). The CDR3 is 15 residues long. This CDR3 reads CSARPAGVIYNEQFF. The CDR3 DNA reads TGCAGTGCTCGCCCAGCGGGAGTAATCTACAATGAGCAGTTCTTC.